Included here is one TCR beta chain sequence, with context. The CDR3 is made up of 14 amino acids. The germline gives CDR1 MGHDK, CDR2 SYGVNS. Trimming took 1 base from V and 6 from J, leaving 12 bases between them. It was during active infection that Seattle patients were enrolled and then longitudinally followed. The entry originates in a study of blood T cell repertoires in COVID-19. The data were produced by immunoSEQ multiplex PCR, yet TCRdb's version contains in-frame clones alone and is incomplete. This sample has about 290,000 clones, with roughly nine tenths found just once. The sequenced material came from peripheral blood. This receptor was identified in a woman aged 25 to 39 with COVID-19, enrolled during active disease. This chain links TRBV25-1 with TRBJ1-2, with D perhaps TRBD1 (6 bases). CDR3 DNA sequence: TGTGCCAGCAGTGAATTCGGGGGGCTGGATGGCTACACCTTC. This codes for CASSEFGGLDGYTF.